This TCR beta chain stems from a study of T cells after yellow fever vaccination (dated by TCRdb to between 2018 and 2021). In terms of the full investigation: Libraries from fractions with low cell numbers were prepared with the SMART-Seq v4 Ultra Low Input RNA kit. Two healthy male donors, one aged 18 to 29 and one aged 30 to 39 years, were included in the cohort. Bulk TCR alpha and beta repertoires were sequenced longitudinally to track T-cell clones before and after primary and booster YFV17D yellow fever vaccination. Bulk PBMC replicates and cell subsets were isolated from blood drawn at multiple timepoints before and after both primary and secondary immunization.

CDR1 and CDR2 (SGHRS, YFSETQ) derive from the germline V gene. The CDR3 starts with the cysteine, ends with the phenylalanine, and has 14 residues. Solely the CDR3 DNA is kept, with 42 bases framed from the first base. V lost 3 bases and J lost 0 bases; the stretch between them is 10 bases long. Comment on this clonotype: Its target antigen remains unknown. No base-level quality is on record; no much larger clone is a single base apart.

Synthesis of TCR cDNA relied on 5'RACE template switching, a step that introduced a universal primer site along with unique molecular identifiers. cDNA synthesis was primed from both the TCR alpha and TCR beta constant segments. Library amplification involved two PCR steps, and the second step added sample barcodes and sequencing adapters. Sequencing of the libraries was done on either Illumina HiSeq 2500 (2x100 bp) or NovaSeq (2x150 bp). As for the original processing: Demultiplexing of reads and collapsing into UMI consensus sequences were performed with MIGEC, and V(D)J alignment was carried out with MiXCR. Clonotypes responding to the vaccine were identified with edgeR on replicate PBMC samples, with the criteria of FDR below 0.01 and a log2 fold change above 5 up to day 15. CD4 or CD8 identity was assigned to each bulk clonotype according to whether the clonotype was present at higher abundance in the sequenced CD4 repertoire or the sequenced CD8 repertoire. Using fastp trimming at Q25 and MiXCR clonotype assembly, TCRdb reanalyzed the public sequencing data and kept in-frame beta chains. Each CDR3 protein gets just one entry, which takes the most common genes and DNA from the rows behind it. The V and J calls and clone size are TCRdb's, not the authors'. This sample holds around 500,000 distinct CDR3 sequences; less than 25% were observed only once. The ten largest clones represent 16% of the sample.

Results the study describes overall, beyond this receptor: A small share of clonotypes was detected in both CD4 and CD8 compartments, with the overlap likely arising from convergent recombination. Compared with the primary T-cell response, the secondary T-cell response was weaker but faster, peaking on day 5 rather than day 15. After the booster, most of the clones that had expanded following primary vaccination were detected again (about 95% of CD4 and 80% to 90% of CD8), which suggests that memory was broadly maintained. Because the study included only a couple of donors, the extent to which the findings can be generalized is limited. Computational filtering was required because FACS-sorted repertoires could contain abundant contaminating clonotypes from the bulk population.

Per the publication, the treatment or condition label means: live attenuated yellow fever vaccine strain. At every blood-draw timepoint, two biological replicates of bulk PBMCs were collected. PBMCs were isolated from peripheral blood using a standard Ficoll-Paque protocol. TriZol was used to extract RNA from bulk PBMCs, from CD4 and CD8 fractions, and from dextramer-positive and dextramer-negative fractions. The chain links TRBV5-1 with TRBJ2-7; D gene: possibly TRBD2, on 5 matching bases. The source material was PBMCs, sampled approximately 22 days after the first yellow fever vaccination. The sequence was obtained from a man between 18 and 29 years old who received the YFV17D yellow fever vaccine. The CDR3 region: CASSSEGGSYEQYF. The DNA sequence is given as TGCGCCAGCAGCTCCGAGGGCGGCTCCTACGAGCAGTACTTC.